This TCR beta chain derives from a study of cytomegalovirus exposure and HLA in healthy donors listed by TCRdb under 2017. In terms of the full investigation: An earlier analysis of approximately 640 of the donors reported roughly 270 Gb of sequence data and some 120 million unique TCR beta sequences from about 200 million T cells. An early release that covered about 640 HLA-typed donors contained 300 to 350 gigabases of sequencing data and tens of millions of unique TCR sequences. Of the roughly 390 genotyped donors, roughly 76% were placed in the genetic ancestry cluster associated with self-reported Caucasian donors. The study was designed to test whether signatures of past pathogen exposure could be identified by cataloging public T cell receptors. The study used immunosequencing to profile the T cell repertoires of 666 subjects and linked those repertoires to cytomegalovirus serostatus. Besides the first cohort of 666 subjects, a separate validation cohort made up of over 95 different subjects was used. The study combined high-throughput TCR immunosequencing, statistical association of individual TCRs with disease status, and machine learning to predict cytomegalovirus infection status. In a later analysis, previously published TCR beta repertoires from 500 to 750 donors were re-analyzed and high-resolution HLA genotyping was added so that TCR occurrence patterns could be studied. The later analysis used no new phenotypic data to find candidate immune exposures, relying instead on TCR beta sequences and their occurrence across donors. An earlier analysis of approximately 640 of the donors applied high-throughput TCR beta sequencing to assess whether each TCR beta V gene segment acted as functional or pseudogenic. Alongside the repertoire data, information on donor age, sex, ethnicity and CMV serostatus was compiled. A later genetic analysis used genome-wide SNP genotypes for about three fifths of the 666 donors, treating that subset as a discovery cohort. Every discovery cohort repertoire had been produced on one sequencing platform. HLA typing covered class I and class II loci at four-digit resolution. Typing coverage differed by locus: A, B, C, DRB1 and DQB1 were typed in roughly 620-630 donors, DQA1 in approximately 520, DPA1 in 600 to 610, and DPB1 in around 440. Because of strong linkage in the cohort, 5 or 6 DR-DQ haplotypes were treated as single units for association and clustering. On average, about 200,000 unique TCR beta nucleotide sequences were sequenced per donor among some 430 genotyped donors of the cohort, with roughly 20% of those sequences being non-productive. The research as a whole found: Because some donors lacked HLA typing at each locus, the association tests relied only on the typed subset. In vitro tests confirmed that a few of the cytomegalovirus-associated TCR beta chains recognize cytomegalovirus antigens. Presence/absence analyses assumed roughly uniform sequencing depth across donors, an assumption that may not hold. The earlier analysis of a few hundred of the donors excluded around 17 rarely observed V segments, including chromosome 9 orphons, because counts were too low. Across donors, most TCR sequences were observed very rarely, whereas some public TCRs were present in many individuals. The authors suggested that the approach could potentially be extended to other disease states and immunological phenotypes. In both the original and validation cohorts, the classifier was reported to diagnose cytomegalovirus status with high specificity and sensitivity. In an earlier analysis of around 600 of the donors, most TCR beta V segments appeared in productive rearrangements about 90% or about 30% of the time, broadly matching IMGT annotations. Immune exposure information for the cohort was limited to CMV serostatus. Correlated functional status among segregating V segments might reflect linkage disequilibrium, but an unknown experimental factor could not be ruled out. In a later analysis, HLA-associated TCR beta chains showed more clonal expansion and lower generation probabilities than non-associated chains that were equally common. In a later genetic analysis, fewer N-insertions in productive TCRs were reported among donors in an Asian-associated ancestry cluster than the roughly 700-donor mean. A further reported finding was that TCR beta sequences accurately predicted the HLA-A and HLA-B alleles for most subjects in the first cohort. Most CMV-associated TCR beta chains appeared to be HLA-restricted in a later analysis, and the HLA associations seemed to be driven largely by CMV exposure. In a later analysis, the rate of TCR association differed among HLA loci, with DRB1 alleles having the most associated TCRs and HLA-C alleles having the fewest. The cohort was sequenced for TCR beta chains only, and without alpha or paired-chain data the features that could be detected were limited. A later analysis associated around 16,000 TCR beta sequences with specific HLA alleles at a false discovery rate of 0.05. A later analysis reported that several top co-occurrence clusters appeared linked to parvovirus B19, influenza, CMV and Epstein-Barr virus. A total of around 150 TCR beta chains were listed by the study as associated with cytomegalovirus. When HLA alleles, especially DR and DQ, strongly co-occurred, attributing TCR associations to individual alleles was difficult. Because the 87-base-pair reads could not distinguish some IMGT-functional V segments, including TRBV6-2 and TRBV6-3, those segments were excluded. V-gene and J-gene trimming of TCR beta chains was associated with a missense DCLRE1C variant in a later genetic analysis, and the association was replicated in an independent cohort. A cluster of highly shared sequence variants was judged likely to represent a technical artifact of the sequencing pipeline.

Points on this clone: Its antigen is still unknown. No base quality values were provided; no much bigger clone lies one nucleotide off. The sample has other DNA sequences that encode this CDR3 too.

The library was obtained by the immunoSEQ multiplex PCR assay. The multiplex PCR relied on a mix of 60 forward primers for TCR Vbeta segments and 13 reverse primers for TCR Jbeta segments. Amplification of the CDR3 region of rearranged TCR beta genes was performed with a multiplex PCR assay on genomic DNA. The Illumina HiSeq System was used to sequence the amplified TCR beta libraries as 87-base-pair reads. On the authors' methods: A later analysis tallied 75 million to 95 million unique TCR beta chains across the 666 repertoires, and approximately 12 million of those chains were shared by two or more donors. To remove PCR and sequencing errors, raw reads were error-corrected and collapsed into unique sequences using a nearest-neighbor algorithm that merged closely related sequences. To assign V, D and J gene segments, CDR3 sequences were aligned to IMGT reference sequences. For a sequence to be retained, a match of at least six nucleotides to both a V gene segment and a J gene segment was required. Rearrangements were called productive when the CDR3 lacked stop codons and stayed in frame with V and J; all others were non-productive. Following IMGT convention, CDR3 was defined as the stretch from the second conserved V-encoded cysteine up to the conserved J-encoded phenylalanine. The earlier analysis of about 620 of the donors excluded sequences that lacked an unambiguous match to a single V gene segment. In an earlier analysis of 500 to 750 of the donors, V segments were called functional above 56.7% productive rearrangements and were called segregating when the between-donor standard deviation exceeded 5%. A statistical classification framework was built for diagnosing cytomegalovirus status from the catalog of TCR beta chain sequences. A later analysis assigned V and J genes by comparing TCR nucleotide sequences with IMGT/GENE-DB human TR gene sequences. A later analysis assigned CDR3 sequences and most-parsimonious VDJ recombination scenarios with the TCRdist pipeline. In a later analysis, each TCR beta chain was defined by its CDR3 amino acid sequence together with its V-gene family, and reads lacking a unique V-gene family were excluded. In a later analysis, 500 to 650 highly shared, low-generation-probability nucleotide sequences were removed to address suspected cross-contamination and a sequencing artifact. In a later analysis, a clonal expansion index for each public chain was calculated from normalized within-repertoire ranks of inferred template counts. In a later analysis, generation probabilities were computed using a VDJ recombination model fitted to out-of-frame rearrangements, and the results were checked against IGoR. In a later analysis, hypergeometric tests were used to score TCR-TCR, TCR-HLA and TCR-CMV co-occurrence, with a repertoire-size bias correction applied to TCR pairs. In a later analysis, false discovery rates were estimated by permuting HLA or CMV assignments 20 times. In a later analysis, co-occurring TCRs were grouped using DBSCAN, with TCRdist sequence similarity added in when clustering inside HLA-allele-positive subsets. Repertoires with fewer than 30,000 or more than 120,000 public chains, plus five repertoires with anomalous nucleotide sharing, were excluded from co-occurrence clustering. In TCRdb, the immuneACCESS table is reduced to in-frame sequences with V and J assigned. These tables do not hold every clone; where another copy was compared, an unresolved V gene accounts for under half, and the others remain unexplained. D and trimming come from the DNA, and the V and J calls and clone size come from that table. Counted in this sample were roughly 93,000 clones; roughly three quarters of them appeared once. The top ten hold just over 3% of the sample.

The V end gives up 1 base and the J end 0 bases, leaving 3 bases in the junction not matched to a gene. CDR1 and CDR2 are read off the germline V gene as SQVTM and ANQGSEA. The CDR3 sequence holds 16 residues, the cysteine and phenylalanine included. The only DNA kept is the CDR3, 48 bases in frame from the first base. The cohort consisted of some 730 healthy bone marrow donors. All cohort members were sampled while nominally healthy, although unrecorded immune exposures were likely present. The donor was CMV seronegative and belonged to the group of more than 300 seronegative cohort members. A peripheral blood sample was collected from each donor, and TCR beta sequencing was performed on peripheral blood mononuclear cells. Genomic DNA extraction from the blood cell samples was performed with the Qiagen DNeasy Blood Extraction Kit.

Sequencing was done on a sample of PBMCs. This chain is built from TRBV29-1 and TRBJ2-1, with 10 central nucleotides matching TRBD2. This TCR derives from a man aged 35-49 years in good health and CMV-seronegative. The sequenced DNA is TGCAGCGTTGAAGGGCCTAGCGGGGGCTCCTACAATGAGCAGTTCTTC. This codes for CSVEGPSGGSYNEQFF.